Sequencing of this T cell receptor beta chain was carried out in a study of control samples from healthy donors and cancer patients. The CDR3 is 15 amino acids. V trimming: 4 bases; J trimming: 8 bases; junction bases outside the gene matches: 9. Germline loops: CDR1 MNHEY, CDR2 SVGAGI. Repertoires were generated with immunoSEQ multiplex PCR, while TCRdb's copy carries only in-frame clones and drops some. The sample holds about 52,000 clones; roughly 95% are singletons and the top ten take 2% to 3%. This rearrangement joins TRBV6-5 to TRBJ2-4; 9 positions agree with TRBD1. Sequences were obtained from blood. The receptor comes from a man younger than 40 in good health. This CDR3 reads CASSWTGTGRDIQYF. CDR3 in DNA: TGTGCCAGCAGTTGGACCGGGACAGGGAGGGACATTCAGTACTTC.